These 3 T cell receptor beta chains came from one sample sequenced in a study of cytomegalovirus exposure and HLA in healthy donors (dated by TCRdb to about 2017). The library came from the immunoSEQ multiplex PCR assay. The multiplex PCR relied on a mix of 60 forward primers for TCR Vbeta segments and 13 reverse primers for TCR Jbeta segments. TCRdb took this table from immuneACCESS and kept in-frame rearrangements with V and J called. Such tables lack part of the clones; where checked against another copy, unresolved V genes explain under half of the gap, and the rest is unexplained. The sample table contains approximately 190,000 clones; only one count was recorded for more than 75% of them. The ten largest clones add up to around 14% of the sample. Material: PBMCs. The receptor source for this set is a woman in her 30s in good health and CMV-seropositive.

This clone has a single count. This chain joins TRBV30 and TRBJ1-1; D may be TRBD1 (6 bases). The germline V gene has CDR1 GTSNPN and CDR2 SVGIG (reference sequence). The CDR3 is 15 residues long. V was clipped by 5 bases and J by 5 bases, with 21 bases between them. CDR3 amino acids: CAWRPGGEVWTEAFF. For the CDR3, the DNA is TGTGCCTGGCGCCCGGGGGGCGAGGTGTGGACTGAAGCTTTCTTT. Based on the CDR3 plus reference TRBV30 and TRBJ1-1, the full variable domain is SQTIHQWPATLVQPVGSPLSLECTVEGTSNPNLYWYRQAAGRGLQLLFYSVGIGQISSEVPQNLSASRPQDRQFILSSKKLLLSDSGFYLCAWRPGGEVWTEAFFGQGTRLTVV.

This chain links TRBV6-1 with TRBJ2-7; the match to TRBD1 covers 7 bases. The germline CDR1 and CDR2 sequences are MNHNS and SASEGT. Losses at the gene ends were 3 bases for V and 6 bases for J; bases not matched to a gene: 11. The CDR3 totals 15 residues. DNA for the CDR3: TGTGCCAGCAGTGAGACAGGGTTCTTCCCCTCCGAGCAGTACTTC. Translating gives CASSETGFFPSEQYF.

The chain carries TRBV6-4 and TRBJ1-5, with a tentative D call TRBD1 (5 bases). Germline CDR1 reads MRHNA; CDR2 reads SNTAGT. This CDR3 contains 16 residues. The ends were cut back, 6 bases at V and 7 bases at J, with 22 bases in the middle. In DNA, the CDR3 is TGTGCCAGCAGGCACCGGCACAGCCCGGGGGAGCAGCCCCAGCATTTT. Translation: CASRHRHSPGEQPQHF.